Below are 23 T cell receptor beta chains sequenced from a single sample in a study of vaccination and CD4 T cells after COVID-19. The Oncomine TCR Beta short-read assay was applied to DNA of cultured CD4+ T cells. Each CDR3 protein gets one entry after TCRdb re-called the PCR reads with MiXCR. The sample holds roughly 20,000 distinct CDR3 sequences, 45% to 60% seen once. What these receptors recognize is not known. The treatment: roughly 10-day PBMC culture with coronavirus spike peptide pools or control peptides (ViraFEST assay). Sample: CD4+ T cells from blood, cultured in vitro. The receptors originated from a human donor who had recovered from COVID-19.

This chain joins TRBV18 and TRBJ1-1; D is possibly TRBD1 (6 bases). The germline V gene encodes CDR1 KGHSH and CDR2 LQKENI. The CDR3 extends over 15 amino acids. V was pared by 1 base and J by 6 bases, with 15 bases between. The CDR3 DNA reads as TGTGCCAGCTCACCACAACAGGGAAAGCAAGCTGAAGCTTTCTTT. Protein sequence: CASSPQQGKQAEAFF.

There are a few counts of this clonotype. The rearrangement uses TRBV6-5 and TRBJ1-5, with D hard to call. Germline lookup yields CDR1 MNHEY and CDR2 SVGAGI. Between the trimmed V and J ends, which lost 0 bases and 2 bases, there was a span of 17 bases. This CDR3 contains 18 residues. CDR3 nucleotides: TGTGCCAGCAGTTACTCCCATCCAACGGTAGCGGGCAATCAGCCCCAGCATTTT. Protein sequence: CASSYSHPTVAGNQPQHF.

This clonotype was counted only a few times. V is TRBV7-3 and J is TRBJ2-1; no reliable D call. The V end was cut by 5 bases, the J end by 3 bases, with 14 bases between. The CDR3 is 15 amino acids. Looked up from germline, CDR1 is SGHTA and CDR2 is FQGTGA. CDR3 protein: CASSPDRDFYNEQFF. CDR3 DNA: TGTGCCAGCAGCCCGGATAGAGACTTCTACAATGAGCAGTTCTTC.

This chain links TRBV10-3 with TRBJ2-5; D tentatively fits TRBD1 or TRBD2 (5 bases each). V was trimmed by 6 bases and J by 1 base, leaving 12 bases between them. CDR3 length equals 14 residues. The V gene's germline CDR1 is ENHRY and CDR2 SYGVKD. The CDR3 nucleotides read TGTGCCATCAGCCGCCCTGGGGGCCAAGAGACCCAGTACTTC. It codes for CAISRPGGQETQYF.

This clonotype was seen more than once but under ten times. The chain recombines TRBV19 with TRBJ2-3; D is undetermined. V shed 2 bases and J shed 0 bases, with 12 bases lying between them. The CDR3 runs to 16 residues. Looked up from germline, CDR1 is LNHDA and CDR2 is SQIVND (reference sequence). The CDR3 protein is CASSIQGVPSTDTQYF. CDR3 in DNA: TGTGCCAGTAGTATACAAGGAGTCCCTAGCACAGATACGCAGTATTTT.

The rearrangement links TRBV6-1 to TRBJ1-2; D not certain. V dropped 5 bases and J dropped 8 bases, with 15 bases sitting between them. Germline CDR1 and CDR2: MNHNS and SASEGT. This CDR3 is 13 amino acids long. The CDR3 region is CASSPRPEGGYTF. CDR3 DNA sequence: TGTGCCAGCAGTCCTAGACCGGAGGGCGGCTACACCTTC.

This chain uses TRBV20-1 with TRBJ2-3; D is undetermined. CDR3 length equals 15 residues. Germline CDR1 reads DFQATT; CDR2 reads SNEGSKA (reference sequence). The V and J ends lost 2 bases and 2 bases respectively, with 14 bases between them. CDR3 in amino acids: CSARMALTTTDTQYF. CDR3 bases: TGCAGTGCTAGAATGGCACTAACAACCACAGATACGCAGTATTTT.

The chain carries TRBV27 and TRBJ2-4; D may match TRBD1 or TRBD2 (7 bases each). Trimming removed 4 bases at V and 2 bases at J, with 15 bases between. The CDR3 is 16 residues long. Germline V gives CDR1 MNHEY, CDR2 SMNVEV (reference sequence). CDR3 residues: CASSSGGGRSKNIQYF. The CDR3 coding sequence is TGTGCCAGCAGTTCAGGGGGGGGGCGCTCCAAAAACATTCAGTACTTC.

The V gene is TRBV29-1, the J gene TRBJ2-3; 7 nucleotides align to TRBD2. CDR1 and CDR2 from the germline V gene are SQVTM and ANQGSEA. This CDR3 region has 15 residues. Trimming at V came to 2 bases and at J to 1 base, leaving 6 bases not matched to a gene. CDR3 bases: TGCAGCGTTGAAAGGCGGGAGCTTCGCACAGATACGCAGTATTTT. The encoded protein is CSVERRELRTDTQYF.

This clonotype was counted a few times. This chain uses TRBV7-3 with TRBJ2-7; the D call may be TRBD1 or TRBD2 (5 bases each). The CDR3 covers 14 residues. Trimming shortened V by 1 base and J by 5 bases, and 12 bases separated the two germline ends. CDR1 and CDR2 from the germline V gene are SGHTA and FQGTGA. CDR3 amino acids: CASSLIAGSDEQYF. The CDR3 bases are TGTGCCAGCAGCTTAATCGCAGGGAGCGACGAGCAGTACTTC.

The rearrangement joins TRBV27 to TRBJ1-5; 7 bases align to TRBD1. Germline V CDR1 and CDR2: MNHEY, SMNVEV (reference sequence). Trimming at V came to 5 bases and at J to 6 bases, leaving 25 bases not matched to a gene. The CDR3 contains 20 residues. The CDR3 DNA reads as TGTGCCAGCAGTCCCCTCCCAACAGGGGCCGCAGGCCTTCTGGGTCAGCCCCAGCATTTT. It codes for CASSPLPTGAAGLLGQPQHF.

This clonotype was observed a handful of times. The chain couples TRBV30 to TRBJ1-5; a weak D match, TRBD1 (6 bases). The CDR3 is made up of 14 amino acids. Between the trimmed V and J ends, which lost 3 bases and 7 bases, there was a span of 16 bases. CDR1 is GTSNPN, CDR2 SVGIG, per germline (reference sequence). CDR3 loop: CAWRAKGGGQPQHF. CDR3 nucleotides: TGTGCCTGGAGAGCTAAGGGGGGAGGGCAGCCCCAGCATTTT.

The V gene is TRBV6-1, the J gene TRBJ2-7, with 9 bases that match TRBD2. The V gene's germline CDR1 is MNHNS and CDR2 SASEGT. The CDR3 is 15 amino acids. V trimming: 5 bases; J trimming: 9 bases; junction bases outside the gene matches: 14. The CDR3 sequence: CASSNPSGTLGGQYF. The DNA of the CDR3 is TGTGCCAGCAGTAACCCTAGCGGGACCTTAGGAGGGCAGTACTTC.

The chain carries TRBV27 and TRBJ1-5; 7 nucleotides match TRBD1. Germline V lookup: CDR1 MNHEY, CDR2 SMNVEV (reference sequence). The CDR3 is 15 residues long. V trimming: 4 bases; J trimming: 7 bases; junction bases outside the gene matches: 10. CDR3 bases: TGTGCCAGCAGTTCCCTGAGTGGCAGGGGGCAGCCCCAGCATTTT. The encoded protein is CASSSLSGRGQPQHF.

CDR3 in DNA: TGTGCCAGCAATCAGGGGATCCGAAACCGTAAGCAGTACTTC. Translating gives CASNQGIRNRKQYF. J is TRBJ2-7 and V is TRBV2; D may be TRBD1 (6 bases). CDR1 is SNHLY, CDR2 FYNNEI, per germline. The V end lost 7 bases, the J end lost 8 bases, and 21 bases lay between the germline ends. The CDR3 contains 14 residues.

The rearrangement uses TRBV29-1 and TRBJ1-1; D gene uncertain. The germline V and J ends were trimmed by 8 bases and 0 bases, with 13 bases remaining between them. Germline assignment: CDR1 SQVTM and CDR2 ANQGSEA. This CDR3 spans 13 amino acids. CDR3 residues: CSSLTPMNTEAFF. CDR3 nucleotides: TGCAGCTCCCTGACCCCCATGAACACTGAAGCTTTCTTT.

This clonotype occurred a few times. The chain recombines TRBV10-1 with TRBJ1-1, with 7 bases fitting TRBD1. CDR3 length: 15 residues. The V gene end was trimmed by 4 bases and the J gene end by 5 bases; junction bases not matched to a gene: 10. Germline V gene lookup returns CDR1 WNHNN and CDR2 SYGVQD (reference sequence). This chain's CDR3 is CASSADFRGRTEAFF. The CDR3, as DNA: TGCGCCAGCAGTGCTGACTTCAGGGGGAGAACTGAAGCTTTCTTT.

The chain employs TRBV3-1 and TRBJ1-2, with TRBD1 matching 11 bases. The V and J ends lost 1 base and 8 bases, in that order; junction bases with no gene match: 6. The V gene's germline CDR1 is LGHDT and CDR2 YNNKEL (reference sequence). CDR3 length: 15 residues. The CDR3 spells CASSQAGQGAGGYTF. For the CDR3, the DNA is TGTGCCAGCAGCCAAGCCGGACAGGGGGCGGGAGGCTACACCTTC.

The chain recombines TRBV27 with TRBJ2-7; TRBD2 matches at 7 bases. Germline CDR1 is MNHEY and CDR2 is SMNVEV (reference sequence). The trim removed 1 base at V and 6 bases at J, leaving 0 bases unmatched. There are 12 residues in the CDR3. CDR3 nucleotide sequence: TGTGCCAGCAGTTTATGGGGGGGCGAGCAGTACTTC. Amino acid sequence: CASSLWGGEQYF.

This clonotype has more than one count but fewer than ten. The genes are TRBV11-3 and TRBJ2-2; D might be TRBD1 (6 bases). V dropped 3 bases and J dropped 5 bases, with 10 bases sitting between them. The CDR3 is 14 amino acids. Germline V gene data show CDR1 as SGHNT and CDR2 as YENEEA. CDR3 amino acids: CASSFSGVTGELFF. As DNA, the CDR3 is TGTGCCAGCAGCTTTTCAGGGGTAACCGGGGAGCTGTTTTTT.

Written as DNA, the CDR3 is TGTGCCACCAGTGAAGGGACCCCAGATACGCAGTATTTT. This sequence encodes CATSEGTPDTQYF. This chain uses TRBV24-1 with TRBJ2-3; D possibly matches TRBD1 or TRBD2 (5 bases each). CDR1 is KGHDR, CDR2 SFDVKD, per germline. The CDR3 spans 13 residues. Trimming pared 4 bases from V and 4 bases from J, leaving 8 bases between.

The V call is TRBV7-9, the J call TRBJ1-1, with a weak D call TRBD1 (5 bases). CDR1 is SEHNR and CDR2 is FQNEAQ in the germline V gene (reference sequence). The CDR3 spans 15 residues. The V and J ends lost 1 base and 7 bases respectively, with 16 bases between them. The CDR3 DNA follows: TGTGCCAGCAGCTTAGAGGTTCGGGGGAATGATGAAGCTTTCTTT. Protein: CASSLEVRGNDEAFF.

This clonotype occurred a few times. V usage is TRBV30 and J usage is TRBJ1-2; 11 bases are shared with TRBD1. The CDR3 totals 15 residues. Germline loops: CDR1 GTSNPN, CDR2 SVGIG (reference sequence). The J segment lost 5 bases and the V segment lost 3 bases, leaving 8 bases of the junction unmatched. The chain's CDR3 is CAWRPLGQGEYGYTF. In DNA form, the CDR3 reads TGTGCCTGGAGACCATTGGGACAGGGGGAGTATGGCTACACCTTC.